A selection of T cell receptor beta chains follows, all from one sample in a study of blood T cell repertoires in COVID-19. Assay: immunoSEQ multiplex PCR; the TCRdb copy retains only in-frame clones and omits some. The sample holds under 350,000 clones, approximately 86% seen once. The sequencing input was peripheral blood. These receptors originate from a man aged 18 to 35 with active or convalescent COVID-19. The CDR3 runs from the conserved cysteine through the conserved F or W. D genes are given only for firm matches. Expanded clones are given a class, and other clones once, few, many or no size at all.

TRBJ1-2,TRBD1,TRBV29-1,NA,TGCAGCGTTGTGGACAGGAACTATGGCTACACCTTC,CSVVDRNYGYTF
TRBJ1-1,TRBD1,TRBV30,NA,TGTGCCGGCACTACAGGGGGCGCGAACACTGAAGCTTTCTTT,CAGTTGGANTEAFF
TRBJ2-1,TRBD2,TRBV11-3,once,TGTGCCAGCAGCAATCTAGCGGGAGGATCGAATGAGCAGTTCTTC,CASSNLAGGSNEQFF
TRBJ1-3,NA,TRBV10-3,NA,TGTGCCATCAGTTCCATGGCAGGGGAGCCCGGAAACACCATATATTTT,CAISSMAGEPGNTIYF
TRBJ1-2,NA,TRBV19,NA,TGTGCCAGTAGTCTCGACAGGATATATGGCTACACCTTC,CASSLDRIYGYTF
TRBJ2-2,NA,TRBV7-9,NA,TGTGCCAGCAGCTTATTCCTGGAGCTGTTTTTT,CASSLFLELFF
TRBJ2-3,NA,TRBV5-1,NA,TGCGCCAGCAGGCGGGACCTCACAGATACGCAGTATTTT,CASRRDLTDTQYF
TRBJ1-1,NA,TRBV5-4,NA,TGTGCCAGCAGCCCGGGTCTCATGAACACTGAAGCTTTCTTT,CASSPGLMNTEAFF
TRBJ2-1,NA,TRBV7-9,NA,TGTGCCAGCAGCCCGCCGGGCTCCGAGGAAGGAGGTGAGCAGTTCTTC,CASSPPGSEEGGEQFF
TRBJ2-3,NA,TRBV6-5,NA,TGTGCCAGGACCCAGGGTCTCACAGATACGCAGTATTTT,CARTQGLTDTQYF
TRBJ1-1,NA,TRBV19,NA,TGTGCCACTGCCGCGGTGACGAACACTGAAGCTTTCTTT,CATAAVTNTEAFF
TRBJ2-3,TRBD2,TRBV6-2/TRBV6-3,NA,TGTGCCAGCAGCCCCGGGGGGGGCACAGATACGCAGTATTTT,CASSPGGGTDTQYF
TRBJ1-4,NA,TRBV9,NA,TGTGCCAGCAGCCTCGCGGGAAACCTGGAGGAAAAACTGTTTTTT,CASSLAGNLEEKLFF
TRBJ1-4,NA,TRBV5-1,NA,TGCGCCAGCAGCCCGGGTATTAATGAAAAACTGTTTTTT,CASSPGINEKLFF
TRBJ1-1,TRBD1,TRBV28,NA,TGTGCCAGCAGTTTCCCCGACAGGGGGGCTTTCTTT,CASSFPDRGAFF
TRBJ2-2,TRBD2,TRBV5-5,many,TGTGCCAGCAGTCCGACTAGCGGGACCTACACCGGGGAGCTGTTTTTT,CASSPTSGTYTGELFF
TRBJ2-7,NA,TRBV21-1,NA,TGTGCCAGCAGTCGGTCCGGGGGGTCCTACGAGCAGTACTTC,CASSRSGGSYEQYF
TRBJ2-3,TRBD2,TRBV4-1,NA,TGCGCCAGCAGCCATCCCTCGGGACTAGCGGGGGGGAAGGTCAACACAGATACGCAGTATTTT,CASSHPSGLAGGKVNTDTQYF
TRBJ1-3,NA,TRBV30,NA,TGTGCCTGGACTAGGAGCAGACTGGGAAACACCATATATTTT,CAWTRSRLGNTIYF
TRBJ2-7,TRBD2,TRBV5-1,NA,TGCGCCAGCAGCTTAGTAGCGGGGGGCCGAGAGCAGTACTTC,CASSLVAGGREQYF
TRBJ2-1,NA,TRBV2,NA,TGTGCCAGTATGGGAGAACTAATGGGTTACAATGAGCAGTTCTTC,CASMGELMGYNEQFF
TRBJ2-7,NA,TRBV2,NA,TGTGCCAGCAGAAATTCCAGGGTATCCGAGCAGTACTTC,CASRNSRVSEQYF
TRBJ2-7,NA,TRBV11-2,NA,TGTGCCAGCAGCCCAAACCCCTCGGGACTCGGGCACTACGAGCAGTACTTC,CASSPNPSGLGHYEQYF
TRBJ1-6,NA,TRBV30,NA,TGTGCCTGGAGTAGCAGGGCAAATTCACCCCTCCACTTT,CAWSSRANSPLHF
TRBJ2-5,TRBD2,TRBV6-5,NA,TGTGCCAGCAGTTACCTAGCGGGGGCGGAGACCCAGTACTTC,CASSYLAGAETQYF
TRBJ2-2,NA,TRBV21-1,NA,TGTGCCAGCAGCAAAGAGCAGGGGGACGGGGAGCTGTTTTTT,CASSKEQGDGELFF
TRBJ1-2,TRBD1,TRBV19,few,TGTGCCAGTGGCAAAAGGGGGCAACTCGATTATGGCTACACCTTC,CASGKRGQLDYGYTF
TRBJ2-2,NA,TRBV9,NA,TGTGCCAGCAGCGCCCCAGACAGCCACACCGGGGAGCTGTTTTTT,CASSAPDSHTGELFF
TRBJ1-5,NA,TRBV6-5,NA,TGTGCCAGCAGTCTAAACAAGGGGACTCTTCAGGCCCAGCATTTT,CASSLNKGTLQAQHF
TRBJ2-7,NA,TRBV7-8,NA,TGTGCCAGCAGCTTACTGGACTACCACTACGAGCAGTACTTC,CASSLLDYHYEQYF
TRBJ2-5,TRBD2,TRBV6-5,NA,TGTGCCAGCAGAGGACTAGCGGGGGCGCAAGAGACCCAGTACTTC,CASRGLAGAQETQYF
TRBJ1-1,TRBD1,TRBV4-1,NA,TGCGCCAGCAGCCAACGACATCGACAGGGACTCGCTGAAGCTTTCTTT,CASSQRHRQGLAEAFF
TRBJ2-3,NA,TRBV4-1,NA,TGCGCCAGCAGCTTCCGTGGGCGACCCGATGAGGATACGCAGTATTTT,CASSFRGRPDEDTQYF
TRBJ1-3,TRBD1,TRBV2,NA,TGTGCCAGCACCGGGGACAGGGGGCCCCATTCTGGAAACACCATATATTTT,CASTGDRGPHSGNTIYF
TRBJ1-6,TRBD1,TRBV6-1,NA,TGTGCCAGCAGTGAGCAGGGGGCGAATTCACCCCTCCACTTT,CASSEQGANSPLHF
TRBJ2-4,NA,TRBV21-1,NA,TGTGCCAGCACCGCCGGGAGGGAGTTGGCTAGCGGAAACATTCAGTACTTC,CASTAGRELASGNIQYF
TRBJ2-3,NA,TRBV7-9,NA,TGTGCCAGCAGTCCCAGGGGCCCAGATACGCAGTATTTT,CASSPRGPDTQYF
TRBJ2-5,TRBD1,TRBV3-1/TRBV3-2,NA,TGTGCCAGCAGCCAAAAGTTGACAGGGAGAGGAGAGACCCAGTACTTC,CASSQKLTGRGETQYF
TRBJ1-2,NA,TRBV7-9,NA,TGTGCCAGCAGCACGGACAGTTATAACTATGGCTACACCTTC,CASSTDSYNYGYTF
TRBJ2-7,TRBD2,TRBV29-1,once,TGCAGCGTCCGAGGGTTCGGGGGGTACTCCTACGAGCAGTACTTC,CSVRGFGGYSYEQYF
TRBJ1-2,NA,TRBV9,NA,TGTGCCAGCAGCCTCCACTCTCTCAACTATGGCTACACCTTC,CASSLHSLNYGYTF
TRBJ2-3,NA,TRBV18,NA,TGTGCCAGCTCACCCACGATCGCGGGGATATGGCCAGATACGCAGTATTTT,CASSPTIAGIWPDTQYF
TRBJ1-5,NA,TRBV5-1,NA,TGCGCCAGCAGCTTGGCTGGATCGGGACAGCCCCAGCATTTT,CASSLAGSGQPQHF
TRBJ2-7,NA,TRBV28,NA,TGTGCCAGCAGTTCCCGAGCCGGGAAGCAGTACTTC,CASSSRAGKQYF
TRBJ2-3,NA,TRBV27,once,TGTGCCAGCAGTTTACAGGGGTCACTCCACGGAGATACGCAGTATTTT,CASSLQGSLHGDTQYF
TRBJ1-2,NA,TRBV21-1,NA,TGTGCCAGCAGCAAATGGGGACAGGGGGACGGCTACACCTTC,CASSKWGQGDGYTF
TRBJ2-7,NA,TRBV11-2,NA,TGTGCCAGCAGCTCGAGAACCAACGAGCAGTACTTC,CASSSRTNEQYF
TRBJ2-5,TRBD2,TRBV7-8,NA,TGTGCCAGCAGCTTTGGGGGTCAAAGCGGGAGGGCCCCCCAAGAGACCCAGTACTTC,CASSFGGQSGRAPQETQYF
TRBJ2-3,TRBD2,TRBV18,NA,TGTGCCAGCTCACCGAGCGGGAGGACCACAGATACGCAGTATTTT,CASSPSGRTTDTQYF
TRBJ2-5,NA,TRBV24-1,NA,TGTGCCACCAGTGATTTGAATGGTATGCGAGAGACCCAGTACTTC,CATSDLNGMRETQYF
TRBJ2-2,TRBD2,TRBV2,NA,TGTGCCAGTTTAGCGGGGAACTCCGGGGAGCTGTTTTTT,CASLAGNSGELFF
TRBJ1-3,NA,TRBV9,NA,TGTGCCAGCAGCCCCCGCGACAGGCCCGGAAACACCATATATTTT,CASSPRDRPGNTIYF
TRBJ1-3,NA,TRBV7-9,NA,TGTGCCAGCAGCTTGGCCAGCTCTGGAAACACCATATATTTT,CASSLASSGNTIYF
TRBJ1-2,NA,TRBV6-5,NA,TGTGCCAGCAGTTACTCGGATACAGTACGGGGCTACACCTTC,CASSYSDTVRGYTF
TRBJ2-7,NA,TRBV30,NA,TGTGCCTGGAGTGTACCAGGGGACACTCTCTACGAGCAGTACTTC,CAWSVPGDTLYEQYF
TRBJ1-4,NA,TRBV6-6,many,TGTGCCAGCACCACATCCAGGGTCCCGAATGAAAAACTGTTTTTT,CASTTSRVPNEKLFF
TRBJ1-1,NA,TRBV10-1,NA,TGCGCCAGCAGTGAGGGAAAGGGGTTGTTCCCTGAAGCTTTCTTT,CASSEGKGLFPEAFF
TRBJ2-3,TRBD1,TRBV29-1,once,TGCAGCGTTGGGTACAGGGGAGCACAAGATACGCAGTATTTT,CSVGYRGAQDTQYF
TRBJ2-7,NA,TRBV27,NA,TGTGCCAGCAAACCCATCCGGGGGACCTACGAGCAGTACTTC,CASKPIRGTYEQYF
TRBJ2-1,TRBD2,TRBV30,NA,TGTGCCTGGGGTCTAGCGGGGCTCCCAGAATACAATGAGCAGTTCTTC,CAWGLAGLPEYNEQFF